What follows are 18 T cell receptor beta chains derived from one specimen sequenced in a study of cytomegalovirus exposure and HLA in healthy donors listed by TCRdb under 2017. The library was made by the immunoSEQ multiplex PCR assay. A mixture of 60 forward primers for TCR Vbeta segments and 13 reverse primers for TCR Jbeta segments was used in the multiplex PCR. TCRdb stores this immuneACCESS table with in-frame sequences only. Part of the clones is absent; in the studies checked, under half of the shortfall reflects unresolved V genes, and no reason is known for the rest. For this sample there are around 190,000 clones; about 80% appear just once. Of the sample, nearly 3% is held by the ten largest clones. The specimen sequenced was PBMCs. The receptors shown here come from a woman under 40 in good health and CMV-seronegative.

The chain employs TRBV5-1 and TRBJ2-7, with D unclear. The germline V and J ends were trimmed by 2 bases and 2 bases, with 8 bases remaining between them. Germline V lookup: CDR1 SGHRS, CDR2 YFSETQ. The CDR3 spans 13 residues. The chain's CDR3 is CASSFEVPYEQYF. In DNA form, the CDR3 reads TGCGCCAGCAGCTTTGAGGTCCCCTACGAGCAGTACTTC.

The J gene is TRBJ2-3, the V gene TRBV10-3, with D unresolved. Germline lookup yields CDR1 ENHRY and CDR2 SYGVKD. The CDR3 has 15 amino acids. V was clipped by 6 bases and J by 0 bases, with 13 bases between them. As DNA, the CDR3 is TGTGCCATCAGAGACTTTTCTAAAAGCACAGATACGCAGTATTTT. Its translation: CAIRDFSKSTDTQYF.

V and J are TRBV27 and TRBJ1-6, with D tentatively TRBD1 (6 bases). Per germline, CDR1 MNHEY and CDR2 SMNVEV (reference sequence). Trimming removed 3 bases from V and 14 bases from J, with 17 bases in between. The CDR3 runs to 14 residues. The CDR3 nucleotides read TGTGCCAGCAGTTTCCGGACAGCAGCACAGGCCCTCCACTTT. The encoded protein is CASSFRTAAQALHF.

This sequence joins TRBV10-3 and TRBJ2-7; 7 bases are shared with TRBD1. Germline V lookup: CDR1 ENHRY, CDR2 SYGVKD. V dropped 6 bases and J dropped 2; count of bases not matched to a gene: 4. The CDR3 extends over 13 amino acids. CDR3 amino acids: CAIRTGETYEQYF. The CDR3 DNA sequence: TGTGCCATCAGAACAGGGGAGACCTACGAGCAGTACTTC.

The chain has TRBV18 and TRBJ1-1, with unresolved D. Germline CDR1 is KGHSH and CDR2 is LQKENI. V lost 7 bases and J 4 bases, leaving 13 bases between the germline ends. There are 13 residues in the CDR3. CDR3 loop: CASLKTGFTEAFF. The CDR3 coding sequence is TGTGCCAGCTTAAAAACCGGGTTCACTGAAGCTTTCTTT.

The chain joins TRBV5-6 to TRBJ2-1, with D perhaps TRBD2 (6 bases). Germline lookup yields CDR1 SGHDT and CDR2 YYEEEE. Trimming removed 4 bases at V and 9 bases at J, with 20 bases between. The CDR3 has 15 amino acids. The CDR3 region is CASSRGTGHTSEQFF. CDR3 sequence (DNA): TGTGCCAGCAGCCGCGGGACGGGCCATACTTCTGAGCAGTTCTTC. Full variable domain (missing parts from reference TRBV5-6 and TRBJ2-1): DAGVTQSPTHLIKTRGQQVTLRCSPKSGHDTVSWYQQALGQGPQFIFQYYEEEERQRGNFPDRFSGHQFPNYSSELNVNALLLGDSALYLCASSRGTGHTSEQFFGPGTRLTVL.

As DNA, the CDR3 is TGTGCCAGCAGCCTCAAGGCTAGCTCCTACGAGCAGTACTTC. As protein: CASSLKASSYEQYF. The chain links TRBV4-2 to TRBJ2-7; D call uncertain. V was trimmed by 4 bases and J by 0 bases, leaving 10 bases between them. This CDR3 contains 14 residues. Per germline, CDR1 LGHNA and CDR2 YNFKEQ.

This clone was counted a single time. The chain is built from TRBV30 and TRBJ2-7, with D perhaps TRBD2 (6 bases). This CDR3 region has 14 residues. V was pared by 3 bases and J by 1 base, with 13 bases between. The V gene's germline CDR1 is GTSNPN and CDR2 SVGIG (reference sequence). The CDR3 region has the DNA TGTGCCTGGAGAGGAGGGTTTGTTTCCTACGAGCAGTACTTC. As protein: CAWRGGFVSYEQYF.

The chain links TRBV5-1 to TRBJ2-1; D uncertain. The CDR3 spans 17 residues. Trimming shortened V by 0 bases and J by 2 bases, and 15 bases separated the two germline ends. Germline V gives CDR1 SGHRS, CDR2 YFSETQ. Here the CDR3 reads CASSLARSLNTYNEQFF. The CDR3 DNA reads TGCGCCAGCAGCTTGGCACGGAGCTTAAATACCTACAATGAGCAGTTCTTC. Supplemented by reference TRBV5-1 and TRBJ2-1, the full variable domain reads KAGVTQTPRYLIKTRGQQVTLSCSPISGHRSVSWYQQTPGQGLQFLFEYFSETQRNKGNFPGRFSGRQFSNSRSEMNVSTLELGDSALYLCASSLARSLNTYNEQFFGPGTRLTVL.

This chain links TRBV2 with TRBJ2-7; tentative D call: TRBD1 (6 bases). Trimming removed 8 bases at V and 7 bases at J, with 18 bases between. The germline V gene encodes CDR1 SNHLY and CDR2 FYNNEI. The CDR3 extends over 13 amino acids. Here the CDR3 reads CASLEGTPLEQYF. The CDR3 DNA reads TGTGCCAGCCTCGAAGGGACACCACTGGAGCAGTACTTC.

The V gene is TRBV5-8, the J gene TRBJ1-2; TRBD1 matches at 12 bases. CDR1 SGHTS and CDR2 YDEGEE come from the germline V gene. The ends lost 4 bases at V and 4 bases at J; junction bases unmatched: 11. The CDR3 is made up of 17 amino acids. The CDR3 loop reads CASSPEGQGAEGYGYTF. The CDR3 coding sequence is TGTGCCAGCAGCCCAGAGGGACAGGGGGCGGAAGGCTATGGCTACACCTTC.

Of note for this clone: An end of the junction differs from the germline gene, which may be a read error. Other nucleotide sequences in the sample specify the same CDR3. This chain joins TRBV6-5 and TRBJ1-5; TRBD1 matches at 7 bases. Germline V gene data show CDR1 as MNHEY and CDR2 as SVGAGI. The CDR3 is 13 residues long. The CDR3 DNA reads TGTGCCAGCAGCCGAACAGGGGTTCAGCCTCAGCATTTT. It encodes CASSRTGVQPQHF.

This chain joins TRBV27 and TRBJ1-3, with 7 bases fitting TRBD1. Per the germline V gene, CDR1 is MNHEY and CDR2 is SMNVEV (reference sequence). This CDR3 is 15 amino acids long. V lost 5 bases to trimming and J lost 0 bases; unmatched junction nucleotides: 4. The DNA of the CDR3 is TGTGCCAGCAGTCCCAGGGGGAGCTCTGGAAACACCATATATTTT. Translated: CASSPRGSSGNTIYF.

The chain is built from TRBV5-1 and TRBJ2-7, with 11 bases that match TRBD1. The J segment lost 9 bases and the V segment lost 4 bases, leaving 9 bases of the junction unmatched. The CDR3 runs 14 residues. Germline V gene sequence: CDR1 SGHRS, CDR2 YFSETQ. CDR3 amino acids: CASSPDRGREGQYF. The CDR3 DNA follows: TGCGCCAGCAGCCCGGACAGGGGGCGCGAAGGGCAGTACTTC.

Of note for this clone: Other DNA sequences in the sample encode the same CDR3. The chain employs TRBV2 and TRBJ2-7; D is perhaps TRBD1 (6 bases). Trimming pared 5 bases from V and 0 bases from J, leaving 11 bases between. Germline V CDR1 and CDR2: SNHLY, FYNNEI. The CDR3 spans 14 residues. CDR3 residues: CASSSDRSSYEQYF. In nucleotides, the CDR3 is TGTGCCAGCAGTTCCGACAGGAGCTCCTACGAGCAGTACTTC.

The rearrangement joins TRBV11-2 to TRBJ2-4, with D possibly matching TRBD2 (5 bases). CDR3 length equals 16 residues. V gave up 3 bases and J gave up 0 bases, with 12 bases separating them. Germline CDR1 reads SGHAT; CDR2 reads FQNNGV. The CDR3: CASSFQRSLAKNIQYF. CDR3 bases: TGTGCCAGCAGCTTTCAGCGGTCCCTAGCCAAAAACATTCAGTACTTC.

CDR3 sequence reads: CAWSARSWQNAQYF. Written as DNA, the CDR3 is TGTGCCTGGAGTGCCCGTTCGTGGCAGAACGCCCAGTACTTC. The V and J genes are TRBV30 and TRBJ2-5; D gene unclear. The germline V and J ends were trimmed by 1 base and 9 bases, with 18 bases remaining between them. CDR1 is GTSNPN and CDR2 is SVGIG in the germline V gene (reference sequence). The CDR3 extends over 14 amino acids.

The chain recombines TRBV27 with TRBJ2-3; D perhaps matches TRBD1 (6 bases). With 8 bases removed from V and 2 bases from J, the gap between germline ends came to 20 bases. This CDR3 comprises 16 residues. CDR1 and CDR2 from the germline V gene are MNHEY and SMNVEV (reference sequence). The CDR3 DNA follows: TGTGCCAGCTTCCCACAGGGCGGACTTTACACAGATACGCAGTATTTT. It encodes CASFPQGGLYTDTQYF.